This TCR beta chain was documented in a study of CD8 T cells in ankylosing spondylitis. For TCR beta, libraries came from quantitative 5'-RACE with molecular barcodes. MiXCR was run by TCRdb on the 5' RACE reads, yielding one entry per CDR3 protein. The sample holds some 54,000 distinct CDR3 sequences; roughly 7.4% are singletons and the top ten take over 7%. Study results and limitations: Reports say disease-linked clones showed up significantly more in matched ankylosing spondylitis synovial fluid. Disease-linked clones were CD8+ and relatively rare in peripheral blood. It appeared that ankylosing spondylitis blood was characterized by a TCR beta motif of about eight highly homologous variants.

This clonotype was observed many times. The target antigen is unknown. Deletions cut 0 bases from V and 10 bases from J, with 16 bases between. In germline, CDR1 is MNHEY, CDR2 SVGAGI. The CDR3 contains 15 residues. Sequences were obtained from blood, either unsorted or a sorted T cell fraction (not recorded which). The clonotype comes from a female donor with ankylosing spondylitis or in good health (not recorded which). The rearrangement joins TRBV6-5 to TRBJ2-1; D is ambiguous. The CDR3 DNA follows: TGTGCCAGCAGTTACTCTTCCCTTCCCGGGTACGAGCAGTTCTTC. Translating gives CASSYSSLPGYEQFF.